This record concerns one T cell receptor (beta chain) sequence. What it binds is unknown. These data come from a study of Graves' ophthalmopathy and Graves' hyperthyroidism. Study observations and caveats: Its predictions of ophthalmopathy progression gave the model 60% to 71% sensitivity and 72.22% specificity.

CDR1 and CDR2 (germline): SNHLY, FYNNEI. V gave up 6 bases and J gave up 8 bases; unmatched junction bases: 3. CDR3 length: 12 residues. The TCR beta CDR3 regions underwent amplification from RNA transcripts. Following a first-round RT-PCR that used HTBI primers, a second-round multiplex PCR was carried out. TCRdb processed the multiplex PCR reads anew with MiXCR; each CDR3 protein has one entry. The sample contains about 550,000 distinct CDR3 sequences, 39% of which appear only once. The V call is TRBV2, the J call TRBJ2-1, with 8 bases aligning to TRBD2. The receptor's source is an adult man with Graves' hyperthyroidism. Sequencing was done on a sample of peripheral blood or thyroid tissue (not recorded which). CDR3 region: CASRGTRYEQFF. The CDR3 region has the DNA TGTGCCAGCAGGGGGACTAGATATGAGCAGTTCTTC.